The entry below describes one T cell receptor (beta chain). The data stem from a study of blood T cell repertoires in COVID-19. Study context: PBMCs, B-cell-depleted T cells, or T cells were the source of the cDNA or gDNA that made up the material.

After removal of 3 bases from V and 5 bases from J, the junction contained 5 bases not matched to a gene. The CDR3 consists of 14 residues. CDR1 SGHRS and CDR2 YFSETQ come from the germline V gene. In the original analysis: Using reference gene primer amplification, nucleated cell counts were estimated. Sequencing was performed with immunoSEQ multiplex PCR; in TCRdb, only in-frame clones are kept and a portion is missing. That table furnishes V, J and clone size, whereas the DNA furnished D and trimming. This sample has around 270,000 clones, with about four fifths found just once. The TCR was taken from a woman between 35 and 50 years old who had recovered from COVID-19. Sequencing input: peripheral blood. The chain joins TRBV5-1 to TRBJ1-1, with 9 bases fitting TRBD1. Here the CDR3 reads CASSSDRGGTEAFF. CDR3 bases: TGCGCCAGCAGCTCGGACAGGGGCGGGACTGAAGCTTTCTTT.